This entry is about one T cell receptor beta chain. This CDR3 spans 13 amino acids. Germline V gives CDR1 SQVTM, CDR2 ANQGSEA. The ends were cut back, 6 bases at V and 4 bases at J, with 12 bases in the middle. TCRdb's copy holds only in-frame clones and misses some; the assay was immunoSEQ multiplex PCR. The data contain about 69,000 clones, 80% to 85% of them singletons. The sample comes from a study of OX40 agonist ivuxolimab in advanced cancers. The sequences come from CD4+ or CD8+ T cells sorted from blood, collected in a trial of the OX40 agonist ivuxolimab. The sequence was obtained from an adult with an advanced solid tumor such as melanoma, head and neck, liver or kidney cancer. The chain uses TRBV29-1 and TRBJ2-2; no clear D gene. The CDR3 spells CSVSRATTGELFF. The DNA for the CDR3 is TGCAGCGTCTCAAGGGCGACCACCGGGGAGCTGTTTTTT.